A selection of T cell receptor beta chains follows, all from one sample in a study of tumor and adjacent non-tumor tissue in lung cancer. TCRdb reprocessed the multiplex PCR reads with MiXCR, giving one entry per CDR3 protein. The sample holds approximately 100,000 distinct CDR3 sequences; roughly 60% are singletons and the top ten take approximately 19%. Sequenced sample: distant non-tumor lung tissue. Every receptor here comes from a man aged 30 to 39 with non-small cell lung cancer. Each CDR3 is given with its conserved first and last residue. Part of the rows lack a size; the others show once, few, many or a class for expanded clones.

size: few; V: TRBV11-2; J: TRBJ2-2; CDR3: CASSLGQGELFF
size: .; V: TRBV20-1; J: TRBJ2-2; CDR3: CSARDIRGGDAGELFF
size: .; V: TRBV12-3/TRBV12-4; J: TRBJ2-3; CDR3: CTSSSGDTQYF
size: .; V: TRBV4-1; J: TRBJ2-1; CDR3: CASNYNSGSYNKQFF
size: .; V: TRBV11-2; J: TRBJ2-1; CDR3: CASSLAQGEQFF
size: once; V: TRBV20-1; J: TRBJ2-3; CDR3: CSAVGELVLDTLYF
size: many; V: TRBV6-5; J: TRBJ2-7; CDR3: CASSPTGGSYEQYF
size: many; V: TRBV4-1; J: TRBJ2-5; CDR3: CASSQDTGLAGGQETQYF
size: .; V: TRBV11-3; J: TRBJ2-1; CDR3: CISSLERGDNEQFF
size: .; V: TRBV20-1; J: TRBJ2-3; CDR3: CNAVGGLVLDTQF
size: .; V: TRBV29-1; J: TRBJ1-3; CDR3: CSARGRSGDTIYF
size: .; V: TRBV11-3; J: TRBJ1-6; CDR3: CAGSLFGPDSPLHF
size: many; V: TRBV28; J: TRBJ2-1; CDR3: CASSLGGSDEQFF
size: few; V: TRBV5-1; J: TRBJ1-1; CDR3: CASSWLGKNNEAFF
size: once; V: TRBV4-1; J: TRBJ2-3; CDR3: CAGSQDKRSTVTQYF
size: .; V: TRBV7-9; J: TRBJ2-3; CDR3: CASSSKGNVAGGPMGDTQYF
size: .; V: TRBV29-1; J: TRBJ1-2; CDR3: CSVDMVGAIMGGYTF
size: .; V: TRBV11-2; J: TRBJ2-3; CDR3: CASSGGLAAGMDTQYF
size: .; V: TRBV6-2/TRBV6-3; J: TRBJ1-2; CDR3: CASISFDRGGDGYTF
size: .; V: TRBV29-1; J: TRBJ2-7; CDR3: CSVKSELF
size: many; V: TRBV20-1; J: TRBJ1-5; CDR3: CSARDLSPKVMNQPQHF
size: .; V: TRBV30; J: TRBJ2-7; CDR3: CAWSVDRDYEQYF
size: .; V: TRBV20-1; J: TRBJ2-1; CDR3: CRTERESYNEQFF
size: .; V: TRBV20-1; J: TRBJ2-7; CDR3: CNATGGSGGYEQNF
size: .; V: TRBV11-3; J: TRBJ2-2; CDR3: CANRPRQATGELFF
size: many; V: TRBV5-5; J: TRBJ1-2; CDR3: CASSLTGDVSYGYTF
size: .; V: TRBV4-3; J: TRBJ2-7; CDR3: CASSQDVHYGQYF
size: .; V: TRBV4-1; J: TRBJ1-5; CDR3: CASSQFPTLSNQPQHF
size: many; V: TRBV12-3/TRBV12-4; J: TRBJ2-7; CDR3: CASSGPAHEQYF
size: few; V: TRBV11-2; J: TRBJ2-5; CDR3: CTSSLELQVEWGETQYF
size: .; V: TRBV24-1; J: TRBJ2-7; CDR3: CATREGNYEQYF